What follows are 25 T cell receptor beta chains derived from one specimen sequenced in a study of tumor-infiltrating lymphocytes in oesophageal squamous cell carcinoma. TCRdb passed the PCR reads through MiXCR, listing each CDR3 protein once. The sample shows 19,000 or so distinct CDR3 sequences, roughly 37% of them seen only once. The sample was blood. Every receptor here comes from a male donor with esophageal squamous cell carcinoma.

At least ten counts were recorded for this clonotype. The gene calls are TRBV6-1 and TRBJ2-3; the D is unclear. From germline, CDR1 is MNHNS and CDR2 SASEGT. Trimming removed 6 bases at V and 3 bases at J, with 25 bases between. The CDR3 runs 18 residues. The CDR3 DNA is TGTGCCAGCAGCCATCAACTCGGCGACCCACGGGTTACAGATACGCAGTATTTT. Translated, it gives CASSHQLGDPRVTDTQYF.

The chain uses TRBV7-2 and TRBJ2-5, with 7 bases lining up with TRBD1. The length of the CDR3 is 16 residues. Germline trimming cut 3 bases from V and 0 bases from J; bases unmatched to any gene: 7. Germline V gives CDR1 SGHTA, CDR2 FQGNSA. CDR3 amino acids: CASSLGTAKYQETQYF. The CDR3 region has the DNA TGTGCCAGCAGCTTGGGGACAGCTAAGTACCAAGAGACCCAGTACTTC.

The chain joins TRBV28 to TRBJ2-7; 7 nucleotides align to TRBD2. This CDR3 is built from 14 residues. Germline values: CDR1 MDHEN, CDR2 SYDVKM. J gave up 3 bases and V 3 bases, and 5 bases lay outside the gene matches. CDR3: CASSFRGRGYEQYF. CDR3 sequence (DNA): TGTGCCAGCAGTTTTCGGGGGAGGGGCTACGAGCAGTACTTC.

This clonotype was picked up many times. This likely comes from a read error, as the CDR3 has no conserved phenylalanine or tryptophan at its end. The limits of the CDR3 on the DNA are not certain, so only TCRdb's listed CDR3 is given. J is TRBJ1-6 and V is TRBV7-8. The CDR3 spans 10 residues, counting both ends. Germline CDR1 is SGHVS and CDR2 is FQNEAQ. CDR3 sequence reads: CASSSALGSG.

CDR3 DNA: TGTGCCAGCAGCACCATAGGACAGGCCGAGCAGTACTTC. Encoded protein: CASSTIGQAEQYF. The rearrangement uses TRBV7-8 and TRBJ2-7, with TRBD1 identical over 7 bases. The trim removed 5 bases at V and 6 bases at J, leaving 7 bases unmatched. The CDR3 has 13 amino acids. Germline CDR1 is SGHVS and CDR2 is FQNEAQ.

The CDR3 region is CSASPGNNEQYF. The CDR3 DNA reads TGCAGTGCTAGTCCCGGGAACAATGAGCAGTACTTC. The chain employs TRBV20-1 and TRBJ2-7, with D possibly being TRBD2 (5 bases). Germline CDR1 DFQATT, CDR2 SNEGSKA (reference sequence). This CDR3 is 12 amino acids long. The V end lost 3 bases, the J end lost 7 bases, and 13 bases lay between the germline ends.

This clonotype was seen ten or more times. This may be a read error: a much more frequent sequence differs by one nucleotide. The CDR3 is CASSVAWTSGRDEQYF. CDR3 DNA sequence: TGTGCCAGCAGTGTCGCCTGGACTAGCGGGAGGGATGAGCAGTACTTC. V and J are TRBV6-1 and TRBJ2-5, with 15 bases fitting TRBD2. Germline-derived CDR1 and CDR2 are MNHNS and SASEGT. This CDR3 region has 16 residues. V was clipped by 4 bases and J by 11 bases; unmatched bases: 11.

V is TRBV7-2 and J is TRBJ2-5; 9 nucleotides line up with TRBD2. Trimming cost V 1 base and J 4 bases; bases outside gene matches: 7. The V gene's germline CDR1 is SGHTA and CDR2 FQGNSA. The CDR3 contains 16 residues. The CDR3 here is CASSLGREGRGETQYF. The CDR3 DNA follows: TGTGCCAGCAGCTTAGGGCGGGAGGGCCGAGGAGAGACCCAGTACTTC.

To note about this clonotype: This CDR3 is missing its conserved last phenylalanine or tryptophan, likely due to a read error. Because the CDR3's place on the DNA is in doubt, the DNA is left out and the CDR3 is given as listed by TCRdb. V and J are TRBV7-2 and TRBJ2-4. The germline V gene has CDR1 SGHTA and CDR2 FQGNSA. Termini included, the CDR3 measures 8 amino acids. Here the CDR3 reads CASSLNQG.

V and J are TRBV5-1 and TRBJ2-5; TRBD2 is a possible D gene (7 bases). The J call may be mistaken, given a closer DNA end match to TRBJ2-7. CDR1 and CDR2 from the germline V gene are SGHRS and YFSETQ. The CDR3 is made up of 15 amino acids. This chain's CDR3 is CASSLRTAGSYEQYF. CDR3 sequence (DNA): TGCGCCAGCAGCTTGAGGACAGCGGGATCCTACGAGCAGTACTTC.

This clonotype was detected many times. The V call is TRBV6-1, the J call TRBJ2-7; D is ambiguous. The CDR3 is made up of 14 amino acids. The germline gives CDR1 MNHNS, CDR2 SASEGT. V lost 5 bases and J 6 bases, leaving 17 bases between the germline ends. The CDR3 nucleotides are TGTGCCAGCAGTTGGAGAGGAAGGTGGTTCGAGCAGTACTTC. It yields the protein CASSWRGRWFEQYF.

The rearrangement uses TRBV19 and TRBJ1-3; maybe TRBD1 (6 bases). The CDR3 totals 13 residues. The V end lost 7 bases, the J end lost 5 bases, and 12 bases lay between the germline ends. CDR1 is LNHDA, CDR2 SQIVND, per germline (reference sequence). Here the CDR3 DNA reads TGTGCCAGTACCGAGGACAGACGAAACACCATATATTTT. Amino acids: CASTEDRRNTIYF. The variable domain in full, completed from reference TRBV19 and TRBJ1-3, reads DGGITQSPKYLFRKEGQNVTLSCEQNLNHDAMYWYRQDPGQGLRLIYYSQIVNDFQKGDIAEGYSVSREKKESFPLTVTSAQKNPTAFYLCASTEDRRNTIYFGEGSWLTVV.

The chain joins TRBV7-8 to TRBJ2-5; 7 positions match TRBD2. Matching the DNA end better, TRBJ2-1 makes the J call doubtful. Germline CDR1 SGHVS, CDR2 FQNEAQ. The CDR3 is 14 residues long. CDR3 in DNA: TGTGCCAGCAGCCTCCCTAGCGGCCACAATGAGCAGTTCTTC. It is translated as CASSLPSGHNEQFF.

On this clonotype: One end of the junction does not line up with germline, which may come from a read error. V and J are TRBV12-3 or TRBV12-4 and TRBJ2-3; D is possibly TRBD1 (5 bases). The CDR3 is 14 amino acids. Here the CDR3 reads CASTGSSDQETKYF. The CDR3 coding sequence is TGTGCCAGCACAGGGTCCTCAGATCAAGAGACCAAGTACTTC.

Points on this clonotype: Since no conserved phenylalanine or tryptophan closes the CDR3, a read error is the likely cause. The DNA is left out, because the CDR3 cannot be placed on it with certainty; the CDR3 is given as TCRdb lists it. The chain uses TRBV7-3 and TRBJ2-6. The CDR3 is 15 amino acids in total, end residues counted. Germline V gene sequence: CDR1 SGHTA, CDR2 FQGTGA. This chain's CDR3 is CASSLNYGNEQYFGN.

This chain joins TRBV28 and TRBJ2-1; D might be TRBD1 (5 bases). In germline, CDR1 is MDHEN, CDR2 SYDVKM. This CDR3 is built from 15 residues. The germline V and J ends were trimmed by 3 bases and 3 bases, with 12 bases remaining between them. Here the CDR3 reads CASSFRQGGYNEQFF. DNA for the CDR3: TGTGCCAGCAGTTTCCGGCAGGGTGGCTACAATGAGCAGTTCTTC.

This clonotype was recorded a few times. A read error is likely, as this CDR3 ends without the conserved phenylalanine or tryptophan. The DNA is omitted, as the CDR3 cannot be located on it reliably, and the CDR3 follows TCRdb's listing. The chain is built from TRBV6-1 and TRBJ2-1; TRBD1, the table's D call, was not compared with the DNA. Germline V lookup: CDR1 MNHNS, CDR2 SASEGT. Both ends counted, the CDR3 spans 17 residues. CDR3 in amino acids: CASSRPGQMMSGYTFGS.

The chain couples TRBV18 to TRBJ1-2; the match to TRBD1 covers 7 bases. The J segment lost 2 bases and the V segment lost 3 bases, leaving 0 bases of the junction unmatched. Germline V CDR1 and CDR2: KGHSH, LQKENI. The CDR3 totals 13 residues. CDR3 amino acids: CASSPDRNYGYTF. The DNA of the CDR3 is TGTGCCAGCTCACCGGACAGGAACTATGGCTACACCTTC.

A word on this clonotype: No conserved phenylalanine or tryptophan ends this CDR3, so it is likely a read error. The DNA is left out, because the CDR3 cannot be placed on it with certainty; the CDR3 is given as TCRdb lists it. The V and J genes are TRBV7-8 and TRBJ2-6; TRBD2 is taken as the D call from the table, unchecked against the DNA. The CDR3 sequence runs 16 residues, both termini included. Germline V gives CDR1 SGHVS, CDR2 FQNEAQ. CDR3 sequence: CASSLVSQNSPLHFGA.

This clonotype was observed at least ten times. The rearrangement links TRBV28 to TRBJ2-1; 9 positions agree with TRBD1. The J segment lost 6 bases and the V segment lost 6 bases, leaving 15 bases of the junction unmatched. The germline V gene encodes CDR1 MDHEN and CDR2 SYDVKM. CDR3 size: 17 residues. As DNA, the CDR3 is TGTGCCAGCAGATTCCGGGACAGGGCAAGGAGTAGCAATGAGCAGTTCTTC. Its protein product is CASRFRDRARSSNEQFF.

In this sample, this clonotype turned up many times. The chain links TRBV28 to TRBJ1-6; D might be TRBD1 (6 bases). The V and J ends lost 2 bases and 6 bases respectively, with 14 bases between them. Looked up from germline, CDR1 is MDHEN and CDR2 is SYDVKM. CDR3 length: 16 amino acids. The CDR3 protein is CASSLGGGPVNSPLHF. The DNA of the CDR3 is TGTGCCAGCAGTTTAGGTGGGGGGCCTGTTAATTCACCCCTCCACTTT.

The CDR3 coding sequence is TGTGCCAGCAGCAAGACTAGCGGGAGAAATGAAGATACGCAGTACTTC. This sequence encodes CASSKTSGRNEDTQYF. This chain uses TRBV7-2 with TRBJ2-4; TRBD2 agrees at 12 bases. The V gene end was trimmed by 5 bases and the J gene end by 13 bases; junction bases not matched to a gene: 15. Germline values: CDR1 SGHTA, CDR2 FQGNSA. The CDR3 runs to 16 residues.

This chain connects TRBV6-6 to TRBJ1-1, with no clear D. V was trimmed by 0 bases and J by 1 base, leaving 6 bases between them. The CDR3 length is 14 residues. Looked up from germline, CDR1 is MNHNY and CDR2 is SVGAGI (reference sequence). The CDR3 sequence: CASSYSYTNTEAFF. In DNA, the CDR3 is TGTGCCAGCAGTTACTCGTACACGAACACTGAAGCTTTCTTT.

As regards this clonotype: It may be a read error: a sequence one base away is much more abundant. This sequence joins TRBV28 and TRBJ2-1, with 7 bases that match TRBD2. CDR1 MDHEN and CDR2 SYDVKM come from the germline V gene. The length of the CDR3 is 13 residues. V lost 6 bases to trimming and J lost 10 bases; unmatched junction nucleotides: 9. CDR3 in DNA: TGTGCCAGCAGCCGACTAGCAGACTACGAGCAGTTCTTC. Residues: CASSRLADYEQFF.

This chain joins TRBV10-2 and TRBJ2-3; 7 bases are shared with TRBD1. From germline, CDR1 is WSHSY and CDR2 SAAADI. This CDR3 contains 15 residues. Trimming removed 2 bases from V and 3 bases from J; junction bases left unmatched: 5. CDR3 in amino acids: CASSEEQGRTDTQYF. DNA of the CDR3: TGCGCCAGCAGTGAGGAACAGGGGCGTACAGATACGCAGTATTTT.